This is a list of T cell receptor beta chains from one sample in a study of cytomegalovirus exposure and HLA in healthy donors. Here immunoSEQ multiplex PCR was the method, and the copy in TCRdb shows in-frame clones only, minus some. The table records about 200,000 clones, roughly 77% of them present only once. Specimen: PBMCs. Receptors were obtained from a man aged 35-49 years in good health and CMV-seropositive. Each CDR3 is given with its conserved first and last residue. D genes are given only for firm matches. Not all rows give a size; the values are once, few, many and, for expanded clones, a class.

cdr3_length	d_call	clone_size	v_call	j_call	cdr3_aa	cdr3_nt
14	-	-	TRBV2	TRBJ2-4	CASSEAVAKNIQYF	TGTGCCAGCAGTGAGGCGGTAGCCAAAAACATTCAGTACTTC
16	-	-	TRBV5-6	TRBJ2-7	CASSFLRVSGAYEQYF	TGTGCCAGCAGCTTTCTCAGGGTTTCAGGGGCCTACGAGCAGTATTTC
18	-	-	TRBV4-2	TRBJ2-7	CASSQGVLGASAAHEQYF	TGTGCCAGCAGCCAAGGGGTGCTGGGAGCCAGCGCAGCGCACGAGCAGTACTTC
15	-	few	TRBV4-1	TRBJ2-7	CASSQEWGVSGEQYF	TGCGCCAGCAGCCAAGAATGGGGAGTTTCGGGTGAGCAGTACTTC
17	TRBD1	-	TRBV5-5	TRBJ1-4	CASSSTAMTGINEKLFF	TGTGCCAGCAGCTCCACCGCCATGACAGGGATTAATGAAAAACTGTTTTTT
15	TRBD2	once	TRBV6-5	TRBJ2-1	CAIGEREGLTDEQFF	TGTGCCATCGGAGAGCGGGAGGGCCTTACGGATGAGCAGTTCTTC
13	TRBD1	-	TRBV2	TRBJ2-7	CASSVGQTYEQYF	TGTGCCAGCAGTGTGGGACAGACCTACGAGCAGTACTTC
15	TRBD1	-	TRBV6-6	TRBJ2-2	CASSLDRGLTGELFF	TGTGCCAGCAGCCTGGACAGGGGGCTAACCGGGGAGCTGTTTTTT
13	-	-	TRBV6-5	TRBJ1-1	CASSVIRDTEAFF	TGTGCCAGCAGTGTGATCAGGGACACTGAAGCTTTCTTT
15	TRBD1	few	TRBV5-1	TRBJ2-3	CASSLGQGETDTQYF	TGCGCCAGCAGCTTGGGACAGGGGGAAACAGATACGCAGTATTTT
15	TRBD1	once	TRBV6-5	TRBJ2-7	CASRKTDRGPYEQYF	TGTGCCAGCAGGAAGACAGACAGGGGTCCCTACGAGCAGTACTTC